The clone carrying this T cell receptor beta chain was seen only a few times. The CDR3 covers 15 residues. V lost 6 bases, J lost 8 bases, and 13 bases stayed unmatched. The germline V gene has CDR1 SGHNT and CDR2 YYREEE (reference sequence). This sample is drawn from a study of beta chain features in type 1 diabetes. Expressed TCRB transcripts were sequenced because the entire RNA isolate underwent reverse transcription. This table comes from immunoSEQ multiplex PCR, and its TCRdb copy is limited to in-frame clones, with some not included. The top ten hold 0.065% of the sample, which has approximately 120,000 clones, roughly 43% seen once.

Sequencing was done on a sample of stem cell memory CD4+ T cells from blood. This sequence was found in a woman under 30 in good health. This sequence joins TRBV5-4 and TRBJ2-1, with 8 bases identical to TRBD1. The CDR3 nucleotides read TGTGCCAGCAACCCCGGGACAGGCTTAGTGGATGAGCAGTTCTTC. It translates to CASNPGTGLVDEQFF.